This T cell receptor (beta chain) was observed in a study of spatial heterogeneity in lung cancer. The time point denotes: blood at routine non-recurrence follow-up after resection. Tumor, nontumor lung or frozen PBMC supplied whole RNA that was sequenced unsorted. TCRdb called the 5' RACE reads again in MiXCR, with one record for every CDR3 protein. The sample has about 52,000 distinct CDR3 sequences; roughly 7.4% are singletons. The TCR was taken from a female donor with early-stage non-small cell lung cancer. The material was PBMCs, obtained at follow-up.

The chain's CDR3 is CSAEGAGAEAFF. Here the CDR3 DNA reads TGCAGTGCTGAGGGAGCAGGGGCTGAAGCTTTCTTT. The V and J genes are TRBV20-1 and TRBJ1-1; tentative D call: TRBD1 (6 bases). This CDR3 comprises 12 residues. V was trimmed by 5 bases and J by 6 bases, leaving 13 bases between them. Germline V gene data show CDR1 as DFQATT and CDR2 as SNEGSKA (reference sequence).